Sequencing of this T cell receptor (beta chain) was carried out in a study of CXCR3-negative and CXCR3-positive naive CD8 T cells. The CDR3 consists of 12 residues. CDR1 is SQVTM and CDR2 is ANQGSEA in the germline V gene. In triplicate, each CD8+ T cell subset was sorted at a few hundred thousand cells per replicate. Among CD8+ T cells, naive ones were CD45RO-CCR7+CD27+CD95-. Details on this clonotype: Its specificity is unknown.

Study findings and constraints: Against CXCR3-negative naive cells, CXCR3-positive naive cells showed more hydrophobic TRB CDR3s. Because surface CD5 did not distinguish the naive subsets, TCR strength was inferred from TRB CDR3 properties. Partly lower CXCR3 expression followed cryopreservation, and most assays relied on fresh PBMCs.

All TRB cDNA libraries came from 5' RACE performed with UMI labels. Following a re-call of the 5' RACE reads, TCRdb has one entry per CDR3 protein and lacks DNA. The sample has more than 80,000 distinct CDR3 sequences. This chain links TRBV29-1 with TRBJ1-2. The receptor comes from a human donor in good health. Some clones in this sample may be carry-over from other donors' samples. Sequenced sample: naive CXCR3+ CD8+ T cells from blood. Described subset: CD45RO-CCR7+CD27+CD95- naive CD8+ T cells expressing CXCR3 (TNR3+). CDR3 protein: CSVEGLLGGYTF.